This passage covers 18 T cell receptor beta chains from one sample sequenced in a study of T cell responses to AZD1222 COVID-19 vaccine. This table comes from immunoSEQ multiplex PCR, and its TCRdb copy is limited to in-frame clones, with some not included. The table has about 86,000 clones, about 91% seen once; the top ten hold 10%. The specimen was peripheral blood, collected on day 0 of MenACWY control vaccination. Receptor source: an adult in good health.

V usage is TRBV7-9 and J usage is TRBJ1-5; TRBD1 is a possible D gene (5 bases). The length of the CDR3 is 13 residues. From germline, CDR1 is SEHNR and CDR2 FQNEAQ (reference sequence). With 2 bases removed from V and 7 bases from J, the gap between germline ends came to 9 bases. CDR3 sequence: CASSLQGNQPQHF. CDR3 nucleotides: TGTGCCAGCAGCTTACAGGGAAACCAGCCCCAGCATTTT.

The chain carries TRBV21-1 and TRBJ1-6. TRBV21-1 is classified as a pseudogene. This CDR3 spans 15 amino acids. CDR3 DNA: TGTGCCAGCAGCAAAGGAAGCGAGGGAGATTCACCCCTCCACTTT. Translation gives CASSKGSEGDSPLHF.

This sequence joins TRBV19 and TRBJ1-5, with a possible D match to TRBD1 (6 bases). The CDR3 consists of 15 residues. V was trimmed by 5 bases and J by 3 bases, leaving 14 bases between them. Germline assignment: CDR1 LNHDA and CDR2 SQIVND (reference sequence). CDR3 loop: CASSLTGLPNQPQHF. The CDR3 DNA follows: TGTGCCAGTAGTCTAACAGGGTTGCCCAATCAGCCCCAGCATTTT.

The genes are TRBV28 and TRBJ1-6; perhaps TRBD1 as D (5 bases). Trimming took off 5 bases at V and 9 bases at J, with 17 bases between the two ends. CDR1 and CDR2 from the germline V gene are MDHEN and SYDVKM. This CDR3 has 15 amino acids. As DNA, the CDR3 is TGTGCCAGCAGTCCTCAGGGTAGTGGTAGTTCACCCCTCCACTTT. Translated: CASSPQGSGSSPLHF.

J is TRBJ1-4 and V is TRBV28; 10 nucleotides agree with TRBD1. The CDR3 loop spans 14 amino acids. The germline CDR1 and CDR2 sequences are MDHEN and SYDVKM. V shed 6 bases, J shed 5 bases, and the junction held 3 bases outside the gene matches. For the CDR3, the DNA is TGTGCCAGCAGGAGGGACAGGGGAAATGAAAAACTGTTTTTT. Its protein product is CASRRDRGNEKLFF.

The rearrangement uses TRBV20-1 and TRBJ1-5; D might be TRBD1 (6 bases). Germline V gene sequence: CDR1 DFQATT, CDR2 SNEGSKA (reference sequence). V was pared by 3 bases and J by 1 base, with 16 bases between. The CDR3 sequence is 16 residues long. The CDR3 sequence: CSASIGGSASNQPQHF. The CDR3 nucleotides are TGCAGTGCTAGTATAGGGGGATCGGCGAGCAATCAGCCCCAGCATTTT.

V is TRBV19 and J is TRBJ2-7; D may correspond to TRBD1 or TRBD2 (6 bases each). Germline CDR1 reads LNHDA; CDR2 reads SQIVND (reference sequence). The CDR3 consists of 13 residues. The V gene lost 5 bases and the J gene lost 2 bases, with 10 bases spanning the gap. The CDR3 coding sequence is TGTGCCAGTAGTCCCGGGGGCGCCTACGAGCAGTACTTC. It translates to CASSPGGAYEQYF.

The genes are TRBV5-6 and TRBJ2-4; 9 nucleotides line up with TRBD1. This CDR3 comprises 15 residues. The V segment lost 2 bases and the J segment 4 bases; nucleotides outside the gene matches: 4. Germline V gene data show CDR1 as SGHDT and CDR2 as YYEEEE. CDR3 in amino acids: CASSLVDRGKNIQYF. CDR3 sequence (DNA): TGTGCCAGCAGCTTAGTGGACAGGGGAAAAAACATTCAGTACTTC.

CDR3 sequence: CASSRQGGDEQYF. CDR3 nucleotide sequence: TGTGCCAGCAGCAGACAGGGAGGCGACGAGCAGTACTTC. The chain couples TRBV7-2 to TRBJ2-7, with D perhaps TRBD1 (7 bases). Deletions cut 5 bases from V and 5 bases from J, with 13 bases between. The CDR3 is 13 residues long. CDR1 is SGHTA, CDR2 FQGNSA, per germline.

The chain has TRBV6-2 or TRBV6-3 and TRBJ2-7, with D unresolved. Looked up from germline, CDR1 is MNHEY and CDR2 is SVGEGT. Trimming took 6 bases from V and 5 from J, leaving 20 bases between them. The CDR3 loop spans 15 amino acids. In nucleotides, the CDR3 is TGTGCCAGCAGCCCCAACCTCATCATCCCCCACGAGCAGTACTTC. Translating it yields CASSPNLIIPHEQYF.

The chain couples TRBV25-1 to TRBJ2-4; D gene uncertain. CDR3 length: 15 amino acids. The V end was cut by 1 base, the J end by 0 bases, with 7 bases between. Germline V CDR1 and CDR2: MGHDK, SYGVNS. CDR3 region: CASSELHLAKNIQYF. In DNA, the CDR3 is TGTGCCAGCAGTGAATTACACCTAGCCAAAAACATTCAGTACTTC.

V gene TRBV7-2 combines with J gene TRBJ1-6; the match to TRBD1 covers 10 bases. Germline V gene data show CDR1 as SGHTA and CDR2 as FQGNSA. CDR3 length equals 16 residues. The V segment lost 0 bases and the J segment 17 bases; nucleotides outside the gene matches: 13. The CDR3 DNA reads as TGTGCCAGCAGCTTAGCCGTCCCGGGACAGGGGATGGGTTTCCACTTT. Protein: CASSLAVPGQGMGFHF.

J is TRBJ1-5 and V is TRBV5-1; possibly TRBD1 for D (5 bases). From germline, CDR1 is SGHRS and CDR2 YFSETQ. The CDR3 consists of 13 residues. Trimming took off 0 bases at V and 8 bases at J, with 9 bases between the two ends. CDR3 bases: TGCGCCAGCAGCTTGGTAGGGACGGAGCCCCAGCATTTT. Amino acid sequence: CASSLVGTEPQHF.

The chain combines TRBV6-5 with TRBJ1-1, with 8 bases aligning to TRBD1. The CDR3 spans 14 residues. The germline CDR1 and CDR2 sequences are MNHEY and SVGAGI. J gave up 6 bases and V 3 bases, and 6 bases lay outside the gene matches. As DNA, the CDR3 is TGTGCCAGCAGTTATTTCCCGGGACAGGCTGAAGCTTTCTTT. As protein: CASSYFPGQAEAFF.

This clone was picked up a small number of times. DNA for the CDR3: TGTGCCAGCAGTGAGGACCAGGGGCGGACCGGGGAGCTGTTTTTT. Translation: CASSEDQGRTGELFF. The V call is TRBV2, the J call TRBJ2-2; possibly TRBD1 for D (6 bases). CDR3 length equals 15 residues. The V gene lost 3 bases and the J gene lost 5 bases, with 13 bases spanning the gap. Germline CDR1 SNHLY, CDR2 FYNNEI.

The chain carries TRBV4-2 and TRBJ2-7; the match to TRBD1 covers 7 bases. J was trimmed by 2 bases and V by 0 bases; bases with no gene match: 4. CDR3 length: 15 residues. Germline loops: CDR1 LGHNA, CDR2 YNFKEQ. The CDR3 bases are TGTGCCAGCAGCCAAGAACGGCAGGGGGCCTACGAGCAGTACTTC. This codes for CASSQERQGAYEQYF.

The chain uses TRBV6-4 and TRBJ1-5; TRBD1 aligns across 8 bases. Germline CDR1 reads MRHNA; CDR2 reads SNTAGT. The junction had 6 bases not matched to a gene; V was cut back by 2 bases and J by 0 bases. This CDR3 contains 17 residues. DNA for the CDR3: TGTGCCAGCAGTGACGGGACAGGATCCTATAGCAATCAGCCCCAGCATTTT. As protein: CASSDGTGSYSNQPQHF.

This chain uses TRBV7-9 with TRBJ2-3, with 9 bases identical to TRBD2. Germline V gene data show CDR1 as SEHNR and CDR2 as FQNEAQ (reference sequence). This CDR3 is built from 15 residues. V lost 1 base, J lost 4 bases, and 3 bases stayed unmatched. The CDR3 is CASSLEVAGADTQYF. The CDR3 region has the DNA TGTGCCAGCAGCTTAGAAGTAGCGGGGGCAGATACGCAGTATTTT.